These 30 T cell receptor beta chains originate from one sample sequenced in a study of blood T cell repertoires in COVID-19. Some clones are missing from TCRdb's copy, which holds only in-frame ones; the method was immunoSEQ multiplex PCR. The sample yields about 430,000 clones, around nine tenths seen once. The sequencing sample was made of PBMCs or T cells enriched from blood (not recorded which). Every receptor here comes from a woman under 30 who had been exposed to COVID-19.

V usage is TRBV3-1 (or the pseudogene TRBV3-2) and J usage is TRBJ1-2; the D is unclear. This CDR3 is built from 13 residues. The germline V gene has CDR1 LGHDT and CDR2 YNNKEL (reference sequence). The germline V and J ends were trimmed by 1 base and 7 bases, with 10 bases remaining between them. The DNA of the CDR3 is TGTGCCAGCAGCCAAGTTCGGGATTCTGGCTACACCTTC. Its translation is CASSQVRDSGYTF.

The V gene is TRBV14, the J gene TRBJ2-1; 8 bases fit TRBD1. With V trimmed by 0 bases and J by 9 bases, 10 bases remained unmatched. Germline CDR1 reads SGHDN; CDR2 reads FVKESK. This CDR3 has 16 residues. The DNA for the CDR3 is TGTGCCAGCAGCCAAGATCGGAGGGACAGGAGAGGTGAGCAGTTCTTC. Protein product: CASSQDRRDRRGEQFF.

The chain uses TRBV10-1 and TRBJ2-7, with TRBD1 identical over 7 bases. The CDR3 contains 14 residues. Germline values: CDR1 WNHNN, CDR2 SYGVQD (reference sequence). With V trimmed by 5 bases and J by 3 bases, 7 bases remained unmatched. For the CDR3, the DNA is TGCGCCAGCAGTACCGACAGGGCTATCTACGAGCAGTACTTC. This translates into CASSTDRAIYEQYF.

The V gene is TRBV28, the J gene TRBJ1-3; D call uncertain. V lost 10 bases, J lost 4 bases, and 17 bases lay in between. Per germline, CDR1 MDHEN and CDR2 SYDVKM. This CDR3 contains 14 residues. In DNA form, the CDR3 reads TGTGCCACCTCCTGGCCGGGAAAGGGAAACACCATATATTTT. Its translation is CATSWPGKGNTIYF. Full variable domain (missing parts from reference TRBV28 and TRBJ1-3): DVKVTQSSRYLVKRTGEKVFLECVQDMDHENMFWYRQDPGLGLRLIYFSYDVKMKEKGDIPEGYSVSREKKERFSLILESASTNQTSMYLCATSWPGKGNTIYFGEGSWLTVV.

J is TRBJ1-2 and V is TRBV10-2; tentative D call: TRBD1 (5 bases). Germline loops: CDR1 WSHSY, CDR2 SAAADI. The CDR3 totals 15 residues. V lost 0 bases to trimming and J lost 2 bases, with 10 bases between them. The CDR3 loop is CASSESAGSNYGYTF. DNA of the CDR3: TGCGCCAGCAGTGAGTCAGCAGGGTCAAACTATGGCTACACCTTC.

The J gene is TRBJ1-1, the V gene TRBV29-1; the D is unclear. In germline, CDR1 is SQVTM, CDR2 ANQGSEA. The CDR3 covers 14 residues. V was trimmed by 4 bases and J by 2 bases, leaving 14 bases between them. The CDR3 is CSVVHYQANTEAFF. The CDR3 DNA sequence: TGCAGCGTTGTCCACTATCAAGCCAACACTGAAGCTTTCTTT.

The rearrangement joins TRBV4-3 to TRBJ2-2; possible D gene TRBD2, 5 bases. Germline CDR1 LGHNA, CDR2 YSLEER. The CDR3 sequence is 16 residues long. Deletions cut 0 bases from V and 5 bases from J, with 13 bases between. DNA of the CDR3: TGCGCCAGCAGCCAAGATCCCCCGGGAAAAACCGGGGAGCTGTTTTTT. Translating gives CASSQDPPGKTGELFF.

This chain uses TRBV28 with TRBJ2-1; D remains unclear. CDR3 length: 11 amino acids. Germline V gives CDR1 MDHEN, CDR2 SYDVKM. The ends were cut back, 4 bases at V and 5 bases at J, with 3 bases in the middle. The CDR3 coding sequence is TGTGCCAGCAGTTCTGACAATGAGCAGTTCTTC. Protein product: CASSSDNEQFF. The full variable domain, rest sourced from reference TRBV28 and TRBJ2-1, is DVKVTQSSRYLVKRTGEKVFLECVQDMDHENMFWYRQDPGLGLRLIYFSYDVKMKEKGDIPEGYSVSREKKERFSLILESASTNQTSMYLCASSSDNEQFFGPGTRLTVL.

DNA for the CDR3: TGTGCCAGCAGTTTGAGTCAGGGGGGCTACGAGCAGTACTTC. It translates to CASSLSQGGYEQYF. The chain carries TRBV27 and TRBJ2-7; possibly TRBD1 for D (7 bases). Between the trimmed V and J ends, which lost 3 bases and 3 bases, there was a span of 12 bases. CDR3 length: 14 residues. The V gene's germline CDR1 is MNHEY and CDR2 SMNVEV (reference sequence).

This clone was counted only a few times. The chain has TRBV10-3 and TRBJ1-1; 10 nucleotides line up with TRBD1. Germline values: CDR1 ENHRY, CDR2 SYGVKD. Unmatched junction bases numbered 6, after V lost 3 bases and J lost 5 bases. The CDR3 contains 15 residues. The CDR3 region has the DNA TGTGCCATCAGTGAAGACAGGGGGCGAGGGACTGAAGCTTTCTTT. This encodes CAISEDRGRGTEAFF.

This chain links TRBV28 with TRBJ2-7; no firm D call. Trimming left V 6 bases short and J 1 base short, with 10 bases between. Per the germline V gene, CDR1 is MDHEN and CDR2 is SYDVKM. The CDR3 loop spans 13 amino acids. CDR3 nucleotide sequence: TGTGCCAGCAGGGTGACAATATCCTACGAGCAGTACTTC. Protein product: CASRVTISYEQYF.

About this clone: Given a much more abundant clone one base away, this may be a read error. In DNA, the CDR3 is TGTGCCAGCAGTCCGGACAGCTCCTACGAGCAGTACTTC. Translation gives CASSPDSSYEQYF. The chain joins TRBV27 to TRBJ2-7; a possible D gene is TRBD1 (6 bases). V was trimmed by 5 bases and J by 0 bases, leaving 8 bases between them. The germline V gene has CDR1 MNHEY and CDR2 SMNVEV (reference sequence). The CDR3 sequence is 13 residues long.

The chain uses TRBV28 and TRBJ2-5, with 8 bases identical to TRBD2. V was clipped by 6 bases and J by 3 bases; unmatched bases: 12. Germline V gene data show CDR1 as MDHEN and CDR2 as SYDVKM. This CDR3 spans 16 amino acids. This CDR3 reads CASRLGALAGEETQYF. Written as DNA, the CDR3 is TGTGCCAGCAGACTCGGGGCGCTAGCGGGTGAAGAGACCCAGTACTTC.

This sequence joins TRBV27 and TRBJ1-3; TRBD1 might be the D (6 bases). The germline V gene has CDR1 MNHEY and CDR2 SMNVEV (reference sequence). The ends were cut back, 2 bases at V and 2 bases at J, with 13 bases in the middle. This CDR3 has 16 residues. The CDR3 DNA sequence: TGTGCCAGCAGTTTACAGGGGCCACTCACTGGAAACACCATATATTTT. This encodes CASSLQGPLTGNTIYF.

CDR3: CASSYQQAQPQHF. The CDR3 nucleotides read TGTGCCAGCAGTTACCAACAGGCTCAGCCCCAGCATTTT. The gene calls are TRBV6-5 and TRBJ1-5; tentatively, D is TRBD1 (5 bases). The V gene lost 2 bases and the J gene lost 6 bases, with 8 bases spanning the gap. The CDR3 is made up of 13 amino acids. Germline CDR1 reads MNHEY; CDR2 reads SVGAGI.

The J gene is TRBJ2-4, the V gene TRBV28, with D possibly being TRBD2 (6 bases). The germline V gene has CDR1 MDHEN and CDR2 SYDVKM. The CDR3 sequence is 13 residues long. Trimming cost V 2 bases and J 7 bases, with 9 bases left between them. This chain's CDR3 is CASSLGGFNIQYF. In DNA, the CDR3 is TGTGCCAGCAGTTTAGGGGGGTTTAACATTCAGTACTTC.

V and J are TRBV28 and TRBJ2-1; 13 bases map to TRBD2. Per the germline V gene, CDR1 is MDHEN and CDR2 is SYDVKM. This CDR3 region has 14 residues. J gave up 8 bases and V 7 bases, and 5 bases lay outside the gene matches. The CDR3 loop is CASTRTSGSHEQFF. The CDR3 DNA follows: TGTGCCAGCACTCGGACTAGCGGGAGCCATGAGCAGTTCTTC.

The J gene is TRBJ1-2, the V gene TRBV4-1; D perhaps matches TRBD1 (6 bases). Germline V CDR1 and CDR2: MGHRA, YSYEKL. The CDR3 consists of 17 residues. The germline V and J ends were trimmed by 1 base and 5 bases, with 20 bases remaining between them. CDR3 loop: CASSQARAGDLDYGYTF. The DNA of the CDR3 is TGCGCCAGCAGCCAAGCCCGGGCAGGGGACCTAGATTATGGCTACACCTTC.

The chain employs TRBV9 and TRBJ2-7; 8 nucleotides align to TRBD1. Germline V CDR1 and CDR2: SGDLS, YYNGEE. V dropped 4 bases and J dropped 6; count of bases not matched to a gene: 3. The CDR3 is 12 amino acids. The CDR3 protein is CASSRDRGEQYF. The DNA of the CDR3 is TGTGCCAGCAGCCGCGACAGGGGCGAGCAGTACTTC.

CDR3 amino acids: CASSEQGDYGYTF. CDR3 coding DNA: TGCGCCAGCAGCGAGCAGGGGGACTATGGCTACACCTTC. The chain is built from TRBV5-1 and TRBJ1-2; 7 bases match TRBD1. Germline V gene data show CDR1 as SGHRS and CDR2 as YFSETQ. Trimming removed 4 bases from V and 3 bases from J; junction bases left unmatched: 3. This CDR3 comprises 13 residues.

The chain couples TRBV11-2 to TRBJ2-6; 7 nucleotides line up with TRBD1. V gave up 4 bases and J gave up 1 base; unmatched junction bases: 10. The CDR3 runs 18 residues. Germline V gene data show CDR1 as SGHAT and CDR2 as FQNNGV. In DNA, the CDR3 is TGTGCCAGCAGCTCATTGATACAGGGGTTGTCTGGGGCCAACGTCCTGACTTTC. Translated, it gives CASSSLIQGLSGANVLTF.

This chain links TRBV10-3 with TRBJ1-2; D is undetermined. Germline values: CDR1 ENHRY, CDR2 SYGVKD. The CDR3 has 13 residues. The V end was cut by 4 bases, the J end by 4 bases, with 10 bases between. CDR3 DNA: TGTGCCATCAGTGGTGGAGGGCCCTATGGCTACACCTTC. Translated, it gives CAISGGGPYGYTF.

The J gene is TRBJ1-4, the V gene TRBV6-5, with 8 nucleotides matching TRBD1. V dropped 0 bases and J dropped 7; count of bases not matched to a gene: 4. Germline assignment: CDR1 MNHEY and CDR2 SVGAGI. This CDR3 region has 15 residues. DNA for the CDR3: TGTGCCAGCAGTTACTCGTACAGGGGGGGTGAAAAACTGTTTTTT. It is translated as CASSYSYRGGEKLFF.

This chain joins TRBV18 and TRBJ2-3; 9 bases match TRBD2. The CDR3 is 20 amino acids. Germline loops: CDR1 KGHSH, CDR2 LQKENI. V was pared by 0 bases and J by 1 base, with 14 bases of the junction left unmatched. The CDR3 region is CASSPPVREGFFFGTDTQYF. CDR3 nucleotide sequence: TGTGCCAGCTCACCACCGGTGCGGGAGGGCTTTTTTTTTGGCACAGATACGCAGTATTTT.

V gene TRBV6-5 combines with J gene TRBJ1-1, with D perhaps TRBD1 (6 bases). V lost 7 bases and J lost 4, with 16 bases in between. The germline V gene has CDR1 MNHEY and CDR2 SVGAGI. The CDR3 runs to 14 residues. The CDR3 region is CASTVIMGATEAFF. For the CDR3, the DNA is TGTGCCAGCACGGTCATCATGGGGGCCACTGAAGCTTTCTTT.

This chain uses TRBV29-1 with TRBJ2-1, with 8 bases matching TRBD2. The CDR3 loop spans 11 amino acids. The germline V gene has CDR1 SQVTM and CDR2 ANQGSEA. CDR3 loop: CTTSDYNEQFF. In nucleotides, the CDR3 is TGCACGACTAGCGACTACAATGAGCAGTTCTTC.

The rearrangement uses TRBV18 and TRBJ2-2; no firm D call. Germline V gene lookup returns CDR1 KGHSH and CDR2 LQKENI. V was pared by 7 bases and J by 1 base, with 13 bases between. The CDR3 covers 15 residues. This CDR3 reads CASFTLPGNTGELFF. The CDR3 nucleotides are TGTGCCAGCTTCACCTTGCCCGGGAACACCGGGGAGCTGTTTTTT.

J is TRBJ2-1 and V is TRBV28; TRBD2 is a possible D gene (7 bases). This CDR3 region has 13 residues. V was pared by 6 bases and J by 13 bases, with 19 bases between. Germline assignment: CDR1 MDHEN and CDR2 SYDVKM. The CDR3 region has the DNA TGTGCCAGCAGCCTCCTGGGAGGGGGGGCACAGTTCTTC. This codes for CASSLLGGGAQFF.

This chain connects TRBV5-4 to TRBJ1-3; D is unresolved. The CDR3 totals 17 residues. V shed 0 bases and J shed 0 bases, with 13 bases lying between them. Germline V gene lookup returns CDR1 SGHNT and CDR2 YYREEE (reference sequence). As DNA, the CDR3 is TGTGCCAGCAGCTTGGAAGGCAGGCTGGGCTCTGGAAACACCATATATTTT. Protein sequence: CASSLEGRLGSGNTIYF.

The chain combines TRBV6-5 with TRBJ2-7; 7 bases are shared with TRBD1. With 8 bases clipped from V and 6 bases from J, the junction kept 16 bases outside the gene matches. Germline V gene sequence: CDR1 MNHEY, CDR2 SVGAGI. CDR3 length: 15 amino acids. The CDR3, as DNA: TGTGCCAGCGAGTTAGGGGGCGAAAATTGGGCCGAGCAGTACTTC. Amino acids: CASELGGENWAEQYF.